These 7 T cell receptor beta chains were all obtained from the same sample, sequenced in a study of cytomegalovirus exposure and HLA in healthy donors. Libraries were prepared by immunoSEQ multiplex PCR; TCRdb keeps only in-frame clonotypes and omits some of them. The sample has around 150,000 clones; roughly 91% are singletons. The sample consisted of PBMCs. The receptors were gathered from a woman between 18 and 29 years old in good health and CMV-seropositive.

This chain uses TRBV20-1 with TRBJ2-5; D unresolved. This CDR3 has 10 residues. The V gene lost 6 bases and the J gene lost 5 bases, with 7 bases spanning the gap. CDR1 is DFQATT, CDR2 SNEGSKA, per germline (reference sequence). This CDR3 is CSASNETQYF. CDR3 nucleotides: TGCAGTGCCAGTAACGAGACCCAGTACTTC.

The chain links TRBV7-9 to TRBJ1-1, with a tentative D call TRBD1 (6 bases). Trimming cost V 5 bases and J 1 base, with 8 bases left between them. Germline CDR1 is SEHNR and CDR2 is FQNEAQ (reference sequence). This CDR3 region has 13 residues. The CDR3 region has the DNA TGTGCCAGCAGCGAACAGGGGAACACTGAAGCTTTCTTT. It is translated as CASSEQGNTEAFF.

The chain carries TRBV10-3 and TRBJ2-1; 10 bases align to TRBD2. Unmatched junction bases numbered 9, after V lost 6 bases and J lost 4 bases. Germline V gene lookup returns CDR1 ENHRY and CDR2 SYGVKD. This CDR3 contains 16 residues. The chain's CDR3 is CAISLEPSGSYNEQFF. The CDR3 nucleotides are TGTGCCATCAGCTTGGAGCCTAGCGGGAGTTACAATGAGCAGTTCTTC.

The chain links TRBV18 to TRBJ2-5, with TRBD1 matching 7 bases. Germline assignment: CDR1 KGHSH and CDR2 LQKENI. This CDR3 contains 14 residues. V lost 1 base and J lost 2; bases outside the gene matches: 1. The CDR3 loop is CASSPRQGQETQYF. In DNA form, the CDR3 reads TGTGCCAGCTCACCACGACAGGGACAAGAGACCCAGTACTTC.

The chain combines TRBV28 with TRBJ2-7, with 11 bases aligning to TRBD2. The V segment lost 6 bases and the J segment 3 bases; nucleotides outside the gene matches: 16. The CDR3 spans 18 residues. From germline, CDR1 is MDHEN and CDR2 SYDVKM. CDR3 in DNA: TGTGCCAGCAGCTCCCGGGTCCTAGCGGGAGGCCGAGGCTACGAGCAGTACTTC. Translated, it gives CASSSRVLAGGRGYEQYF. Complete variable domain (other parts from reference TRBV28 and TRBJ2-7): DVKVTQSSRYLVKRTGEKVFLECVQDMDHENMFWYRQDPGLGLRLIYFSYDVKMKEKGDIPEGYSVSREKKERFSLILESASTNQTSMYLCASSSRVLAGGRGYEQYFGPGTRLTVT.

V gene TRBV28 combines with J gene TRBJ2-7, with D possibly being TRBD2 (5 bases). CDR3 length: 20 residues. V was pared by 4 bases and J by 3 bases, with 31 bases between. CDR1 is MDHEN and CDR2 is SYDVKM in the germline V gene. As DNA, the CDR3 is TGTGCCAGCAGTTACTTGTCCCCCCGATTGAGCGGCGTAAATGGCTACGAGCAGTACTTC. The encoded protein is CASSYLSPRLSGVNGYEQYF.

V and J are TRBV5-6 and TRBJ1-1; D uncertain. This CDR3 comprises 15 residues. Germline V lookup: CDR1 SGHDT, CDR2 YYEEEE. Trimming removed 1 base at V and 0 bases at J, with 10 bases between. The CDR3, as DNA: TGTGCCAGCAGCTTGTGGCTCAGATTGAACACTGAAGCTTTCTTT. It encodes CASSLWLRLNTEAFF.